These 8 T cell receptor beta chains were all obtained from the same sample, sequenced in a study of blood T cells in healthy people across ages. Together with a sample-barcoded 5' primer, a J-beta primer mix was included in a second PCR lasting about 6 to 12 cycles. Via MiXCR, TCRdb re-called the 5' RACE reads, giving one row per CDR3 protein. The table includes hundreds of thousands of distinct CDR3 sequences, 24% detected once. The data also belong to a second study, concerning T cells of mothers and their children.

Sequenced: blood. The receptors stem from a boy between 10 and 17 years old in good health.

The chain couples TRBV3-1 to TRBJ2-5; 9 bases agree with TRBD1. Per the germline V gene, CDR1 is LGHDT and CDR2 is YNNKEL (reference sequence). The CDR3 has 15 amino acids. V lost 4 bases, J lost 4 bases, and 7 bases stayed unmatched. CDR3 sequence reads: CASSPDRGLLETQYF. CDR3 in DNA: TGTGCCAGCAGCCCGGACAGGGGATTGCTAGAGACCCAGTACTTC.

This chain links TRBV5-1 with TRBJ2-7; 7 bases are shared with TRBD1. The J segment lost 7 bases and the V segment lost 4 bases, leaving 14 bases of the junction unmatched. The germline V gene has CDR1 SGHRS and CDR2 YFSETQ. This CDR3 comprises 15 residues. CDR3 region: CASSLGQAIAWEQYF. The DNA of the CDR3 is TGCGCCAGCAGCCTCGGACAGGCGATAGCGTGGGAGCAGTACTTC.

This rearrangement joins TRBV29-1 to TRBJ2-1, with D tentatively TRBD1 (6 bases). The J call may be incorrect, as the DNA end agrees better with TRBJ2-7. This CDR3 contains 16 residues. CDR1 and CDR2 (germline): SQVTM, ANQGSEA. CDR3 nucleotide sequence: TGCAGCGTTGAAGATGGGGGCCAAGAGTCCACCTACGAGCAGTACTTC. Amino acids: CSVEDGGQESTYEQYF.

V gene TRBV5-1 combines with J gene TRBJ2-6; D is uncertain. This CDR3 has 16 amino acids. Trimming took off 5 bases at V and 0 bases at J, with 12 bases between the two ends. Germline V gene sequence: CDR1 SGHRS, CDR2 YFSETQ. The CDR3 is CASSPGPGSGANVLTF. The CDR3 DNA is TGCGCCAGCAGTCCTGGTCCGGGCTCTGGGGCCAACGTCCTGACTTTC.

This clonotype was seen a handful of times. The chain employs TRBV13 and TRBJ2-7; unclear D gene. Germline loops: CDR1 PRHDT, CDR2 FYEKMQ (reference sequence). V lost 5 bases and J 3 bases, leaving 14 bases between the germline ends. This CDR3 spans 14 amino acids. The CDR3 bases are TGTGCCAGCAGCCCCGAGGCCTCACACTACGAGCAGTACTTC. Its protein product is CASSPEASHYEQYF.

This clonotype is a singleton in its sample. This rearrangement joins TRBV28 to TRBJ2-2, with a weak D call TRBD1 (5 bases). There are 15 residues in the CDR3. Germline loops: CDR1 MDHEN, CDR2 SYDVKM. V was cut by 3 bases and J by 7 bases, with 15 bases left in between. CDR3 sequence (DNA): TGTGCCAGCAGTTTGAAGGGGATGGTGGGCGGGGAGCTGTTTTTT. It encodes CASSLKGMVGGELFF. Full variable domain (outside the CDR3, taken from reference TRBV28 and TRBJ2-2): DVKVTQSSRYLVKRTGEKVFLECVQDMDHENMFWYRQDPGLGLRLIYFSYDVKMKEKGDIPEGYSVSREKKERFSLILESASTNQTSMYLCASSLKGMVGGELFFGEGSRLTVL.

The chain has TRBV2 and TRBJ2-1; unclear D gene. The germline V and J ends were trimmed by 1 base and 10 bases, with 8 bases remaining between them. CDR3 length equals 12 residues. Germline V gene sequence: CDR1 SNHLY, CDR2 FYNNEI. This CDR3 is CASSEGPHEQFF. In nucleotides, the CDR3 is TGTGCCAGCAGTGAAGGGCCCCACGAGCAGTTCTTC.

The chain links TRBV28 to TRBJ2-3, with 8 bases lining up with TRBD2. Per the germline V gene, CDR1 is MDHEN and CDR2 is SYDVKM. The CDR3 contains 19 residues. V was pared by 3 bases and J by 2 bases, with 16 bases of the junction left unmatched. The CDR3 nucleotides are TGTGCCAGCAGTTTTCTCGTTTCTGGGACTAGAGTTGTCACAGATACGCAGTATTTT. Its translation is CASSFLVSGTRVVTDTQYF.